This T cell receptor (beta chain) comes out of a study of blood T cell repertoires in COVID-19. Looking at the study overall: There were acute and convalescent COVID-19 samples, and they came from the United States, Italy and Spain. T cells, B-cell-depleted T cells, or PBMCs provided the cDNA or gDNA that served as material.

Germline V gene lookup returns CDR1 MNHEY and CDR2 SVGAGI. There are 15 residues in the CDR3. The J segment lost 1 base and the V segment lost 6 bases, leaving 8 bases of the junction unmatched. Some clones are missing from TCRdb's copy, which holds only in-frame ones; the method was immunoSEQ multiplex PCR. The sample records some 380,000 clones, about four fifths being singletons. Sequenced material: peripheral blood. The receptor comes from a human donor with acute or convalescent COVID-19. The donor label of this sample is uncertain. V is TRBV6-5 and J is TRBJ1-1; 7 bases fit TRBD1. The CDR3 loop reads CASRTGLGSNTEAFF. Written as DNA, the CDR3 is TGTGCCAGCAGGACAGGGCTAGGGTCGAACACTGAAGCTTTCTTT.